A selection of T cell receptor beta chains follows, all from one sample in a study of OX40 agonist ivuxolimab in advanced cancers. Here immunoSEQ multiplex PCR was the method, and the copy in TCRdb shows in-frame clones only, minus some. The sample has about 96,000 clones; around 91% are singletons. The sample was CD4+ or CD8+ T cells sorted from blood, taken in a trial of the OX40 agonist ivuxolimab. These receptors all stem from an adult with an advanced solid tumor such as melanoma, head and neck, liver or kidney cancer. The CDR3 runs from the conserved cysteine through the conserved F or W. The D gene is left open where the match is weak. Not every row has a clone size; where given, it reads once, few, many or a size class.

j_gene	d_gene	v_gene	abundance	CDR3nt	CDR3aa
TRBJ2-1	-	TRBV7-9	-	TGTGCCAGCAGCGTGAAACGGGACTTACTATTTTCCTACAATGAGCAGTTCTTC	CASSVKRDLLFSYNEQFF
TRBJ1-1	TRBD1	TRBV29-1	-	TGCAGCGTTGAAGCCGCTAAAGACAGGGTAACCGCTGAAGCTTTCTTT	CSVEAAKDRVTAEAFF
TRBJ2-1	TRBD2	TRBV5-1	-	TGCGCCAGCAGCCGTCGGGGCCTAGCGGGACGCTACAATGAGCAGTTCTTC	CASSRRGLAGRYNEQFF
TRBJ1-5	-	TRBV19	-	TGTGCCAGTAGTATCGGCCAACGAACGGGTCAGCCCCAGCATTTT	CASSIGQRTGQPQHF
TRBJ2-1	TRBD1	TRBV5-1	-	TGCGCCAGCAGCCCTAACACACAGGGGAATGAGCAGTTCTTC	CASSPNTQGNEQFF
TRBJ1-1	TRBD1	TRBV30	-	TGTGCCTGGAACCTACAGGGGCTGAACACTGAAGCTTTCTTT	CAWNLQGLNTEAFF
TRBJ2-6	-	TRBV5-1	-	TGCGCCAGCAGCTCCGGGACTTCCCCTGGGGCCAACGTCCTGACTTTC	CASSSGTSPGANVLTF
TRBJ2-3	-	TRBV4-1	-	TGCGCCAGCAGCCAAGATGATGGGGCCACAGATACGCAGTATTTT	CASSQDDGATDTQYF
TRBJ1-2	-	TRBV6-5	once	TGTGCCAGCAGCCCCGAGAGGGCATGGCCTTTCGGCTACACCTTC	CASSPERAWPFGYTF
TRBJ1-2	TRBD1	TRBV19	-	TGTGCCAGTAGTATGGGGTACGGACAGGGAGACTATGGCTACACCTTC	CASSMGYGQGDYGYTF
TRBJ1-2	TRBD1	TRBV5-1	-	TGCGCCAGCAGCTTGGATACAGGGGGCTTTGGCTACACCTTC	CASSLDTGGFGYTF
TRBJ2-2	-	TRBV7-8	-	TGTGCCAGCAGCCCACGTAATGTCAGGGGTGGTTGGAACACCGGGGAGCTGTTTTTT	CASSPRNVRGGWNTGELFF
TRBJ2-7	-	TRBV19	-	TGTGCCAGTAGTATAGATGACGCCGAACGCCACTTC	CASSIDDAERHF
TRBJ2-3	-	TRBV11-3	-	TGTGCCAGCAGCTCTCCTACTAGCACAGATACGCAGTATTTT	CASSSPTSTDTQYF